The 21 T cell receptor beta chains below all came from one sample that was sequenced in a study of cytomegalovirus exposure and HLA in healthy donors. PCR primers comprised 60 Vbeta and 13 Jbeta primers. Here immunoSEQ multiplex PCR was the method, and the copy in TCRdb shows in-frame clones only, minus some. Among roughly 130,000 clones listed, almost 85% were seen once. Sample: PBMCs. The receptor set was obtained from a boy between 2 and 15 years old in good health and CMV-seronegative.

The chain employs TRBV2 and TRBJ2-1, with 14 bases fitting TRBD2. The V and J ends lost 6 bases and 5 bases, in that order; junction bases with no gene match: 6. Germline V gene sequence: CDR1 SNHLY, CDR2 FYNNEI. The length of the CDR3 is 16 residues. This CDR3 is CASRGTSGSFDNEQFF. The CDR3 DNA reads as TGTGCCAGCAGGGGGACTAGCGGGAGTTTTGACAATGAGCAGTTCTTC.

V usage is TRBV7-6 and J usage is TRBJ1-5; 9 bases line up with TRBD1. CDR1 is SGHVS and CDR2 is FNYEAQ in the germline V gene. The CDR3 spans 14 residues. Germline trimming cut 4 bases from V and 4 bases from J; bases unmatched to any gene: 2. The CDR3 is CASSSGQGNQPQHF. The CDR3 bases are TGTGCCAGCAGCTCCGGACAGGGGAATCAGCCCCAGCATTTT. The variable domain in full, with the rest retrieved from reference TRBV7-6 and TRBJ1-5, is GAGVSQSPRYKVTKRGQDVALRCDPISGHVSLYWYRQALGQGPEFLTYFNYEAQQDKSGLPNDRFSAERPEGSISTLTIQRTEQRDSAMYRCASSSGQGNQPQHFGDGTRLSIL.

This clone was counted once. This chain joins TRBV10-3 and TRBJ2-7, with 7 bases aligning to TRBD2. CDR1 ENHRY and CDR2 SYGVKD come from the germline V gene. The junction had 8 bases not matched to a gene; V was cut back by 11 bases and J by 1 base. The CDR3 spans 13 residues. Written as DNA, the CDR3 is TGTGCCGCCCTCGGGACTACGTCCTACGAGCAGTACTTC. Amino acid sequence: CAALGTTSYEQYF.

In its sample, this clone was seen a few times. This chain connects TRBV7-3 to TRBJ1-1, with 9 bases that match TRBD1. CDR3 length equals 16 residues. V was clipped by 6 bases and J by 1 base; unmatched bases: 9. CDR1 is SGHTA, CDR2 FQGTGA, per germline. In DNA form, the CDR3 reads TGTGCCAGCAGTCCGGGACAGGGAGTTAAGAACACTGAAGCTTTCTTT. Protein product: CASSPGQGVKNTEAFF. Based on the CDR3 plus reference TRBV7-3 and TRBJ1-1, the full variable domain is GAGVSQTPSNKVTEKGKYVELRCDPISGHTALYWYRQSLGQGPEFLIYFQGTGAADDSGLPNDRFFAVRPEGSVSTLKIQRTERGDSAVYLCASSPGQGVKNTEAFFGQGTRLTVV.

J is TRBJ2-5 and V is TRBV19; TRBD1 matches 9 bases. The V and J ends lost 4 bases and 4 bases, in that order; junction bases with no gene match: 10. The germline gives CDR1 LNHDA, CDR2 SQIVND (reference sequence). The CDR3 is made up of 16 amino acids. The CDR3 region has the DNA TGTGCCAGTAGTAACCTACACAGGGGGCTCCGAGAGACCCAGTACTTC. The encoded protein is CASSNLHRGLRETQYF.

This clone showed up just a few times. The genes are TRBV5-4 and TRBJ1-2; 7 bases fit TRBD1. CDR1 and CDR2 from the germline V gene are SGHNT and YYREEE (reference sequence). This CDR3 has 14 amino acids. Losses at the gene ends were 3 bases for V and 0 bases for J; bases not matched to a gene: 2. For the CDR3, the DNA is TGTGCCAGCAGCTCCGGGACAGCTAACTATGGCTACACCTTC. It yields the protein CASSSGTANYGYTF.

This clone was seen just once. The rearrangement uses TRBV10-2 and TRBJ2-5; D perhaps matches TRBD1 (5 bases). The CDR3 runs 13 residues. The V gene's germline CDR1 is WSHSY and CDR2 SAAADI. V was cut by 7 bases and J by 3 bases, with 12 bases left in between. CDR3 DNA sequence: TGCGCCAGCATTCCCCTAGGGGAAGAGACCCAGTACTTC. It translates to CASIPLGEETQYF.

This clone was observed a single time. Here the CDR3 DNA reads TGTGCCAGCAGTGAATACTCCCGGACTGACGGCTCGTCTGAAAAACTGTTTTTT. Amino acids: CASSEYSRTDGSSEKLFF. This chain uses TRBV25-1 with TRBJ1-4; D not certain. The CDR3 extends over 18 amino acids. Germline V gives CDR1 MGHDK, CDR2 SYGVNS. The V end lost 0 bases, the J end lost 7 bases, and 21 bases lay between the germline ends.

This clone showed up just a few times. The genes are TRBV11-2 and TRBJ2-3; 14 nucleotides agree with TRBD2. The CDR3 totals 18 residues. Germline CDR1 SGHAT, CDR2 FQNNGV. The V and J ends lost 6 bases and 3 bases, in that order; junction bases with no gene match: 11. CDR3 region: CASSPGTSGRWGTDTQYF. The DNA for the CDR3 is TGTGCCAGCAGTCCTGGGACTAGCGGGAGATGGGGTACAGATACGCAGTATTTT. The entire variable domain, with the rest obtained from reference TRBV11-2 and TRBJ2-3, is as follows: EAGVAQSPRYKIIEKRQSVAFWCNPISGHATLYWYQQILGQGPKLLIQFQNNGVVDDSQLPKDRFSAERLKGVDSTLKIQPAKLEDSAVYLCASSPGTSGRWGTDTQYFGPGTRLTVL.

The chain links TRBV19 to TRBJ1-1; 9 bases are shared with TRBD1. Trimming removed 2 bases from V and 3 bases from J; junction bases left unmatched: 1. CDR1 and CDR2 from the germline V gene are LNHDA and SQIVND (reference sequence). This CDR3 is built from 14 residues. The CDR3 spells CASSIRDRDTEAFF. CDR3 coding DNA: TGTGCCAGTAGTATAAGGGACAGGGACACTGAAGCTTTCTTT.

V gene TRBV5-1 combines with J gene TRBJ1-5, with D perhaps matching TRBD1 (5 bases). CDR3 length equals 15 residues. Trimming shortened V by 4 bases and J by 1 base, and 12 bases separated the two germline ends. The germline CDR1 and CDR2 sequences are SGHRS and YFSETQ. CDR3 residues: CASSVGAGSNQPQHF. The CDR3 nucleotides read TGCGCCAGCAGCGTCGGGGCGGGGAGCAATCAGCCCCAGCATTTT. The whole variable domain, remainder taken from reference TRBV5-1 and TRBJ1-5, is KAGVTQTPRYLIKTRGQQVTLSCSPISGHRSVSWYQQTPGQGLQFLFEYFSETQRNKGNFPGRFSGRQFSNSRSEMNVSTLELGDSALYLCASSVGAGSNQPQHFGDGTRLSIL.

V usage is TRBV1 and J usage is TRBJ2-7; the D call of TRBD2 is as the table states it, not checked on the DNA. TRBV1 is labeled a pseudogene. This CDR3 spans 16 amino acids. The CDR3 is CTSNAGTSGFSYEQYV. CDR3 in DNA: TGCACCAGCAACGCCGGGACTAGCGGTTTCTCCTACGAGCAGTACGTC.

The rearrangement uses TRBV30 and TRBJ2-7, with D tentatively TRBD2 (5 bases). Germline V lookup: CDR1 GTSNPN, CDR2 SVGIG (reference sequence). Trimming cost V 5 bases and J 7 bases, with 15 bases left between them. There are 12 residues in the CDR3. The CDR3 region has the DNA TGTGCCTGGGGAGGCTCCTTCCAAGAGCAGTACGTC. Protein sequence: CAWGGSFQEQYV.

CDR3 sequence (DNA): TGTGCCAGCAGCGTAGGTGTAGCGGGGGGGCACGAGCAGTACTTC. Translated, it gives CASSVGVAGGHEQYF. The chain is built from TRBV9 and TRBJ2-7, with 11 bases matching TRBD2. Germline lookup yields CDR1 SGDLS and CDR2 YYNGEE. Germline trimming cut 0 bases from V and 5 bases from J; bases unmatched to any gene: 4. The CDR3 runs 15 residues. Filled out from reference TRBV9 and TRBJ2-7, the complete variable domain reads DSGVTQTPKHLITATGQRVTLRCSPRSGDLSVYWYQQSLDQGLQFLIQYYNGEERAKGNILERFSAQQFPDLHSELNLSSLELGDSALYFCASSVGVAGGHEQYFGPGTRLTVT.

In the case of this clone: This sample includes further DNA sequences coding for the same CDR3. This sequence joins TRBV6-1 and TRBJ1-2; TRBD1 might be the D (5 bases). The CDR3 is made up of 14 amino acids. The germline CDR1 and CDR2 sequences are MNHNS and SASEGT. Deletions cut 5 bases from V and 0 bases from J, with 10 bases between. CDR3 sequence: CASSTQGSNYGYTF. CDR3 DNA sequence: TGTGCCAGCAGTACCCAGGGTTCTAACTATGGCTACACCTTC.

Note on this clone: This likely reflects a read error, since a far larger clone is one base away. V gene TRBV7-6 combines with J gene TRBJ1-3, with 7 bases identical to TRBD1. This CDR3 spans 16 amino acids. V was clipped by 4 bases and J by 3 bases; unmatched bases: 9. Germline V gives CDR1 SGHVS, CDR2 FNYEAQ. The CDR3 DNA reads TGTGCCAGCAGCTCCGAACAGGGGCTCCTTGGAAACACCATATATTTT. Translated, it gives CASSSEQGLLGNTIYF.

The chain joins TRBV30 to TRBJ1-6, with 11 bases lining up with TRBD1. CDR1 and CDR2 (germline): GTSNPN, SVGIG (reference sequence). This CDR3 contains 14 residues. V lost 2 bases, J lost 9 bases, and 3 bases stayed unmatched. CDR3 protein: CAWSPGQGGSPLHF. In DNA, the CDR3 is TGTGCCTGGAGTCCGGGACAGGGGGGTTCACCCCTCCACTTT.

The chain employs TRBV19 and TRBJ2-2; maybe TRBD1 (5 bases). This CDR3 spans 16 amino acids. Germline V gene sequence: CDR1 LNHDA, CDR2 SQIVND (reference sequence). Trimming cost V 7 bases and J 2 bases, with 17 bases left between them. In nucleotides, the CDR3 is TGTGCCAGTATCATAGGGGCAGGGTTTAACACCGGGGAGCTGTTTTTT. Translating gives CASIIGAGFNTGELFF.

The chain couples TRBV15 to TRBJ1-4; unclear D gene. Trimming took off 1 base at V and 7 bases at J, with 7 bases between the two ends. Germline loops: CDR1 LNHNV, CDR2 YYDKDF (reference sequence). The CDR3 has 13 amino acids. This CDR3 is CATSRVGGEKLFF. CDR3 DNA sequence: TGTGCCACCAGCAGAGTCGGTGGTGAAAAACTGTTTTTT. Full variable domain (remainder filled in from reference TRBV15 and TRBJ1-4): DAMVIQNPRYQVTQFGKPVTLSCSQTLNHNVMYWYQQKSSQAPKLLFHYYDKDFNNEADTPDNFQSRRPNTSFCFLDIRSPGLGDTAMYLCATSRVGGEKLFFGSGTQLSVL.

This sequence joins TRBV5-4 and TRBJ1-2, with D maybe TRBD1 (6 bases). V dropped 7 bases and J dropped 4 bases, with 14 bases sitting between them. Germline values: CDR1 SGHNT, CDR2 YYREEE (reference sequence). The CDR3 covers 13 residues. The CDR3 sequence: CASGTGRGYGYTF. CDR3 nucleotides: TGTGCCAGCGGAACAGGGCGCGGCTATGGCTACACCTTC.

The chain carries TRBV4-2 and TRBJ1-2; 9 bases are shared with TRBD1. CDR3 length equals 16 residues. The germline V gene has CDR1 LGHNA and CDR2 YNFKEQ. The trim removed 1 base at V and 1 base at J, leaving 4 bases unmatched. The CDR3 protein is CASSQGTGGFNYGYTF. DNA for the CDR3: TGTGCCAGCAGCCAAGGAACAGGGGGCTTTAACTATGGCTACACCTTC.